This record covers a single T cell receptor beta chain. The authors reverse transcribed roughly 0.5 to 1 ug RNA with random hexamers. TCRdb fed the immunoSEQ multiplex PCR reads into MiXCR, producing one record per CDR3 protein. The table records nearly 200,000 distinct CDR3 sequences, 90% to 95% of them present only once. The CDR3 runs to 13 residues. Per germline, CDR1 DFQATT and CDR2 SNEGSKA (reference sequence). V was trimmed by 6 bases and J by 3 bases, leaving 15 bases between them. These data belong to a study of CD8 T cells in Susac syndrome. The specimen sequenced was CD4+ T cells from PBMCs. The chain is built from TRBV20-1 and TRBJ2-7; D could derive from TRBD1 or TRBD2 (5 bases each). This receptor was taken from a human donor with multiple sclerosis. The CDR3 loop is CSAGTRARYEQYF. The CDR3 DNA reads as TGCAGTGCCGGGACCCGGGCCCGCTACGAGCAGTACTTC.